This T cell receptor beta chain is from a study of T-cell memory formation after mild COVID-19. Study outcomes and limitations: Contracting clones localized mainly to CM and EM when CD4+ and mainly to EMRA when CD8+.

Points on this clonotype: What it binds is not known.

After 5'RACE with constant-segment primers, TCR alpha and TCR beta cDNA libraries carrying sample barcodes and UMIs were obtained. TCRdb re-derived calls from the 5' RACE reads in MiXCR, one entry per CDR3 protein. The data show 550,000 to 600,000 distinct CDR3 sequences, with less than 25% seen just once and about 8.7% held by the top ten. This TCR was sampled from an adult woman who had mild COVID-19 (a few samples of this study predate the infection). Cell type and time point are not known. The sample taken for sequencing was PBMCs or a T cell subset sorted from them (not recorded which).

CDR3 loop: CATQTFHTGGRGTQYF. As DNA, the CDR3 is TGTGCCACCCAGACCTTTCATACAGGGGGCCGGGGGACCCAGTACTTC. The chain has TRBV19 and TRBJ2-5; 9 bases are shared with TRBD1. CDR1 and CDR2 from the germline V gene are LNHDA and SQIVND (reference sequence). The CDR3 has 16 amino acids. Germline trimming cut 10 bases from V and 7 bases from J; bases unmatched to any gene: 19.